The present TCR beta chain was sequenced within a study of T cells after yellow fever vaccination (dated by TCRdb to the late 2010s). With regard to the full study: Libraries from fractions with low cell numbers were prepared with the SMART-Seq v4 Ultra Low Input RNA kit. Two healthy male donors, one aged 18 to 29 and one aged 30 to 40 years, made up the cohort. Blood was drawn at multiple timepoints before and after primary and secondary immunization, with bulk PBMC replicates and cell subsets isolated. To follow T-cell clones before and after both primary and booster YFV17D yellow fever vaccination, bulk TCR alpha and beta repertoires underwent longitudinal sequencing. The investigation overall reported the following: Computational filtering was required because FACS-sorted repertoires could contain abundant contaminating clonotypes from the bulk population. A small fraction of clonotypes showed up in both the CD4 and CD8 compartments, probably as a result of convergent recombination. Only a couple of donors were included in the study, so the extent to which the findings can be generalized is limited. The secondary T-cell response was found to be weaker but faster than the primary response, with a peak reached on day 5 rather than on day 15. Most clones expanded after primary vaccination were re-detected after the booster (approximately 95% of CD4 and approximately 89% of CD8), suggesting broad memory maintenance.

The treatment or condition label on this specimen signifies: live attenuated yellow fever vaccine strain. At every blood-draw timepoint, two biological replicates of bulk PBMCs were collected. PBMCs were isolated from peripheral blood using a standard Ficoll-Paque protocol. TriZol was used to extract RNA from bulk PBMCs, CD4 and CD8 fractions, and dextramer-positive and dextramer-negative fractions. Synthesis of TCR cDNA relied on 5'RACE template switching, a step that introduced a universal primer site along with unique molecular identifiers. Priming of cDNA synthesis was performed from both the TCR alpha and TCR beta constant segments. Library amplification involved two PCR steps, and the second step added sample barcodes and sequencing adapters. Libraries were sequenced on Illumina HiSeq 2500 (2x100 bp) or NovaSeq (2x150 bp). Turning to the authors' computational methods: MIGEC was used to demultiplex reads and collapse the reads into UMI consensus sequences, and MiXCR was used for V(D)J alignment. Vaccine-responding clonotypes were identified with edgeR using replicate PBMC samples, with FDR below 0.01 and a log2 fold change above 5 up to day 15 being required. CD4 or CD8 identity was assigned to each bulk clonotype according to whether the clonotype was present at higher abundance in the sequenced CD4 repertoire or the sequenced CD8 repertoire. TCRdb's own reprocessing of the public reads used fastp at Q25 and MiXCR and kept productive beta chains. Each record represents a unique CDR3 protein, reported with the most common genes and DNA among its rows. TCRdb, not the original authors, processed these V and J calls. The sample table holds some 500,000 distinct CDR3 sequences, of which around an eighth were seen once. The ten largest clones take up about 14% of the sample.

Ends trimmed: V by 4 bases, J by 7 bases; bases unmatched to a gene: 12. CDR1 SGDLS and CDR2 YYNGEE were looked up in the germline V gene. Taken from cysteine to phenylalanine, the CDR3 has 16 residues. Only CDR3 DNA remains: 48 bases, in frame from the first base. This clonotype was observed at least ten times. This receptor's antigen is unknown. No much larger clonotype is one base removed from it; base qualities were not supplied. The sample was PBMCs, taken on the day of the yellow fever booster vaccination. The sequence is built from TRBV9 and TRBJ2-7; 12 central bases correspond to TRBD2. This sequence originates from a man in his thirties or forties who received the YFV17D yellow fever vaccine. The bases read TGTGCCAGCAGCCCCAGACTAGCGGGAGTCCCGGGGGAGCAGTACTTC. This encodes CASSPRLAGVPGEQYF.